These 3 T cell receptor beta chains were all obtained from the same sample, sequenced in a study of T cell changes during pregnancy in multiple sclerosis. Sequencing used immunoSEQ multiplex PCR; TCRdb keeps in-frame clones, though not all of them. The sample consists of some 49,000 clones, 90% of them appearing once. This specimen was peripheral blood, taken after pregnancy. The origin of the receptors is a female donor in good health, enrolled as a control in a pregnancy study.

The CDR3 spells CASSRGTGGGNYEQYF. The DNA for the CDR3 is TGTGCCAGCAGCCGTGGCACAGGCGGGGGGAACTACGAGCAGTACTTC. V is TRBV11-3 and J is TRBJ2-7; TRBD2 matches 8 bases. Germline V gene sequence: CDR1 SGHNT, CDR2 YENEEA. The CDR3 sequence is 16 residues long. V shed 5 bases, J shed 3 bases, and the junction held 12 bases outside the gene matches.

The chain employs TRBV30 and TRBJ1-3, with D maybe TRBD1 (5 bases). The V and J ends lost 4 bases and 5 bases respectively, with 15 bases between them. The CDR3 spans 14 residues. Germline CDR1 is GTSNPN and CDR2 is SVGIG (reference sequence). The CDR3 DNA reads TGTGCCTGGAAGGACACCTTGAATAGAAACACCATATATTTT. Amino acid sequence: CAWKDTLNRNTIYF.

The V and J genes are TRBV5-4 and TRBJ2-2; D possibly corresponds to TRBD2 (6 bases). The V end lost 4 bases, the J end lost 7 bases, and 14 bases lay between the germline ends. The CDR3 extends over 14 amino acids. Per the germline V gene, CDR1 is SGHNT and CDR2 is YYREEE (reference sequence). CDR3 coding DNA: TGTGCCAGCAGCCCTCCGGGGAGGATCGGGGAGCTGTTTTTT. This codes for CASSPPGRIGELFF.